By share, the clone carrying this T cell receptor (beta chain) counts as medium-sized. Its antigen is not identified. A mixed TRB-A/B primer pool amplified rearranged TRB by multiplex touch-down PCR. TCRdb independently ran MiXCR on the multiplex PCR reads; one entry per CDR3 protein. The repertoire holds under 9,000 distinct CDR3 sequences, over 25% seen once, with less than 8.5% in the top ten. This sample was included in a study of T cell repertoires in aging, cancer and after chemotherapy. Study in general: Pre- and post-chemotherapy samples were paired from chronic lymphocytic leukemia patients treated with fludarabine- or bendamustine-based regimens.

Study-wide findings and caveats: Compared with age-matched healthy donors, untreated hematological or solid cancer patients showed higher blood TCR clonality. Lymphoid organ infiltration in hematological cancer patients may impair thymic emigration or peripheral T cell expansion. Rebound thymic output was suggested by rising median generation probability during chemotherapy in each cancer cohort.

Peripheral blood genomic DNA, not sorted cells or RNA, was the template. Sample: blood. The receptor's source is a human donor with a blood cancer.

Written as DNA, the CDR3 is TGTGCCAGCAGGGGGGGCGCTCTCGATGAGCAGTTCTTC. It encodes CASRGGALDEQFF. The V gene is TRBV5-6, the J gene TRBJ2-1; D is perhaps TRBD1 or TRBD2 (6 bases each). The CDR3 is made up of 13 amino acids. The ends were cut back, 5 bases at V and 8 bases at J, with 14 bases in the middle. Germline loops: CDR1 SGHDT, CDR2 YYEEEE.